This is a list of T cell receptor beta chains from one sample in a study of blood T cell repertoires in COVID-19. Here immunoSEQ multiplex PCR was the method, and the copy in TCRdb shows in-frame clones only, minus some. The sample has under 300,000 clones; 75% to 90% are singletons. The sequencing input was PBMCs or T cells enriched from blood (not recorded which). The receptors originated from a woman between 18 and 29 years old who had recovered from COVID-19. CDR3s include the opening cysteine and the closing phenylalanine or tryptophan. The D gene is left open where the match is weak. Size is omitted from some rows. Given values are once, few, many or a class for expanded clones.

size	D	J	V	DNA	CDR3
NA	TRBD1	TRBJ1-1	TRBV27	TGTGCCAGCAGTCAAGGACAGGGCGGGGAAGCTTTCTTT	CASSQGQGGEAFF
NA	TRBD2	TRBJ2-7	TRBV3-1/TRBV3-2	TGTGCCAGCAGCCAAATCTCTAGCGGCCCCTACGAGCAGTACTTC	CASSQISSGPYEQYF
NA	TRBD1	TRBJ2-2	TRBV9	TGTGCCAGCAGCGTAACAACAGGGGGCACCGGGGAGCTGTTTTTT	CASSVTTGGTGELFF
NA	TRBD2	TRBJ2-7	TRBV18	TGTGCCAGCTCACCATCTGCCGGGACTAGCGGGGCCGAGCAGTACTTC	CASSPSAGTSGAEQYF
NA	TRBD1	TRBJ2-1	TRBV29-1	TGCAGCCACACAGGGGGTTCGGGCAATGAGCAGTTCTTC	CSHTGGSGNEQFF
NA	NA	TRBJ1-1	TRBV6-5	TGTGCCAGCAGTTACTCCGACAGGGAAGCTTTCTTT	CASSYSDREAFF
NA	TRBD2	TRBJ2-1	TRBV27	TGTGCCAGCAGTTGGAAGAGACTAGCGAAATACAATGAGCAGTTCTTC	CASSWKRLAKYNEQFF
NA	NA	TRBJ1-2	TRBV6-5	TGTGCCACCCTTGGGGACTTCATTGGAGAGGGCTACACCTTC	CATLGDFIGEGYTF
NA	NA	TRBJ2-3	TRBV27	TGTGCCAGCAGTTTCAGCGGTACGCAGTATTTT	CASSFSGTQYF
NA	TRBD1	TRBJ2-7	TRBV4-1	TGCGCCAGCAGCCAACCGGGACAGGGAGTATACGAGCAGTACTTC	CASSQPGQGVYEQYF
NA	NA	TRBJ2-1	TRBV6-5	TGTGCCAGCAGTCCTGGCCGGGGATACAATGAGCAGTTCTTC	CASSPGRGYNEQFF
NA	NA	TRBJ2-7	TRBV6-5	TGTGCCAGCAGTTACTATAGGGGGTACGAGCAGTACTTC	CASSYYRGYEQYF
NA	NA	TRBJ2-7	TRBV5-1	TGCGCCAGCAGCTTGGTTGAGGGATCCTACGAGCAGTACTTC	CASSLVEGSYEQYF
NA	NA	TRBJ1-2	TRBV7-9	TGTGCCAGCAAGGGGGACATAGGGTTTTATGGCTACACCTTC	CASKGDIGFYGYTF
NA	NA	TRBJ1-2	TRBV5-6	TGTGCCAGCAGCATCCCTCCGGGAGACTACACCTTC	CASSIPPGDYTF
few	NA	TRBJ2-7	TRBV5-1	TGCGCCAGCAGCTTGGTCCCGGGGGATCTTGTCTACGAGCAGTACTTC	CASSLVPGDLVYEQYF
NA	TRBD1	TRBJ1-1	TRBV7-2	TGTGCCAGCAGTGCTCGACAGGGAGGAGAACACTCCGAAGCTTTCTTT	CASSARQGGEHSEAFF
NA	TRBD1	TRBJ2-3	TRBV19	TGTGCCAGTAGTTTCCGGGACAGGGGTAATACGCAGTATTTT	CASSFRDRGNTQYF
NA	NA	TRBJ2-5	TRBV28	TGTGCCAGCAGTTTGTCCGGGGGACCTCAAGAGACCCAGTACTTC	CASSLSGGPQETQYF
once	TRBD2	TRBJ2-2	TRBV6-6	TGTGCCAGCAGTTACGGCGGGGGGGCGATCGGGGAGCTGTTTTTT	CASSYGGGAIGELFF
NA	TRBD2	TRBJ2-1	TRBV4-1	TGCGCCAGCAGCCACGCAGGGGGACTAGCGAGCAATGAGCAGTTCTTC	CASSHAGGLASNEQFF
NA	NA	TRBJ1-4	TRBV5-1	TGCGCCAGCAGCTTGGTCGGGTCCCGCTCAACTAATGAAAAACTGTTTTTT	CASSLVGSRSTNEKLFF
NA	TRBD2	TRBJ2-1	TRBV12-3/TRBV12-4	TGTGCCAGCAGTGTCTCCACTAGCGGATTAAAGTTCTTC	CASSVSTSGLKFF
NA	NA	TRBJ1-1	TRBV2	TGTGCCAGCAGTTTGGCGGGAGGGAACACTGAAGCTTTCTTT	CASSLAGGNTEAFF
NA	NA	TRBJ1-1	TRBV19	TGTGCCAGTCCAAACAGGTTTAGACCTGAAGCTTTCTTT	CASPNRFRPEAFF
NA	NA	TRBJ2-2	TRBV19	TGTGCCAGTAGTATAAAGGCTAGTCCCGGGGAGCTGTTTTTT	CASSIKASPGELFF
NA	NA	TRBJ1-2	TRBV7-9	TGTGCCAGCAGCCTGGGGGCAAACTATGGCTACACCTTC	CASSLGANYGYTF
NA	NA	TRBJ2-7	TRBV5-4	TGTGCCAGCAGCTTGGCCGGGGAGGCTTACGAGCAGTACTTC	CASSLAGEAYEQYF
few	TRBD1	TRBJ1-1	TRBV5-4	TGTGCCAGCAGCTTGCGAGGGGGCGTATTAGACACTGAAGCTTTCTTT	CASSLRGGVLDTEAFF
NA	NA	TRBJ1-1	TRBV20-1	TGCAGTGCTAGAGACATCACTGAAGCTTTCTTT	CSARDITEAFF
NA	TRBD1	TRBJ1-1	TRBV18	TGTGCCAGCTCACCACCGACAGGGGGAAACACTGAAGCTTTCTTT	CASSPPTGGNTEAFF
NA	TRBD1	TRBJ1-2	TRBV6-5	TGTGCCAGCAGTTACCTAGGACAGGGGGCTTTTTACACCTTC	CASSYLGQGAFYTF
NA	TRBD2	TRBJ2-5	TRBV5-1	TGCGCCAGCAGGAATAGCGGGGGGTCTCTACCGGAGACCCAGTACTTC	CASRNSGGSLPETQYF
few	NA	TRBJ2-2	TRBV5-1	TGCGCCAGCAGCTTGGAGGGGGCCGGGGAGCTGTTTTTT	CASSLEGAGELFF
NA	NA	TRBJ1-2	TRBV19	TGTGCCAGTACCCGACAGCAGAGCTATGGCTACACCTTC	CASTRQQSYGYTF
NA	NA	TRBJ2-7	TRBV6-6	TGTGCCAGCAGTCGGCTCCCCACGGTCGTAAGCTCCTACGAGCAGTACTTC	CASSRLPTVVSSYEQYF
NA	NA	TRBJ1-2	TRBV27	TGTGCCAGCAGTCCAGGGTCTTCCTATGGCTACACCTTC	CASSPGSSYGYTF
NA	NA	TRBJ2-2	TRBV2	TGTGCCAGCAGTGGGACAGCGAACACCGGGGAGCTGTTTTTT	CASSGTANTGELFF
NA	TRBD2	TRBJ2-1	TRBV18	TGTGCCAGCTCACTAGCGGGGGCCAATGAGCAGTTCTTC	CASSLAGANEQFF
NA	NA	TRBJ1-1	TRBV3-1/TRBV3-2	TGTGCCAGCAGCCCGTTATCACTTGCTGAAGCTTTCTTT	CASSPLSLAEAFF
NA	TRBD1	TRBJ2-2	TRBV7-3	TGTGCCAGCAGCCCTCGACAGGGTGTGGGCACCGGGGAGCTGTTTTTT	CASSPRQGVGTGELFF
NA	NA	TRBJ1-2	TRBV2	TGTGCCAGCAGTCTACAGGGATATCAAGGCTACACCTTC	CASSLQGYQGYTF
NA	NA	TRBJ2-3	TRBV18	TGTGCCAGCTCACCATACGCAGGGGTCCTACGCACAGATACGCAGTATTTT	CASSPYAGVLRTDTQYF
once	NA	TRBJ1-2	TRBV12-3/TRBV12-4	TGTGCCAGCAACGCACTCGGTAACTATGGCTACACCTTC	CASNALGNYGYTF
NA	NA	TRBJ2-5	TRBV24-1	TGTGCCACTCCAGTATTCCTAGAGACCCAGTACTTC	CATPVFLETQYF
NA	NA	TRBJ1-6	TRBV2	TGTGCCAGCGAACCGGGTAATTCACCCCTCCACTTT	CASEPGNSPLHF
NA	NA	TRBJ2-3	TRBV19	TGTGCCAGTAGTATAGGGGCGTCCAGCACAGATACGCAGTATTTT	CASSIGASSTDTQYF
NA	TRBD2	TRBJ2-1	TRBV27	TGTGCCAGCAGTTCGGTCACTAGCGCCGTTTGGGGTGAGCAGTTCTTC	CASSSVTSAVWGEQFF
NA	NA	TRBJ2-2	TRBV12-3/TRBV12-4	TGTGCCAGCAGTCGACAGAGGACCGGGGAGCTGTTTTTT	CASSRQRTGELFF
NA	NA	TRBJ1-5	TRBV5-4	TGTGCCAGCAGCTTACAGGGTCCTAATCAGCCCCAGCATTTT	CASSLQGPNQPQHF
NA	NA	TRBJ2-7	TRBV5-1	TGCGCCAGCAGCTTGCATTTGGACAGCATGTACGAGCAGTACTTC	CASSLHLDSMYEQYF
once	NA	TRBJ2-7	TRBV12-3/TRBV12-4	TGTGCCAGCCGTTTACAGGACTACGAGCAGTACTTC	CASRLQDYEQYF
NA	TRBD1	TRBJ1-2	TRBV7-9	TGTGCCAGCAGCTTCGACAGGGGGTCAAAGGGCTACACCTTC	CASSFDRGSKGYTF